This record looks at one T cell receptor (beta chain) sequence and its context. The target antigen is unknown. The source of the sample is a study of CD4+ T cells in melanoma. Whole-study results and caveats: In melanoma, neoantigen-specific CD4+ T cells reportedly differed in differentiation state.

Libraries were prepared by immunoSEQ multiplex PCR; TCRdb keeps only in-frame clonotypes and omits some of them. The data hold about 55,000 clones, with more than 60% observed a single time. The sequence was collected from a human donor with melanoma. The sequenced material came from tumor tissue.

CDR3 in amino acids: CASSEEGGRSPLHF. In DNA form, the CDR3 reads TGTGCCAGCAGTGAGGAGGGGGGGCGGTCACCCCTCCACTTT. The chain combines TRBV6-1 with TRBJ1-6; TRBD1 might be the D (6 bases). Trimming removed 3 bases at V and 10 bases at J, with 13 bases between. CDR3 length equals 14 residues. Germline V lookup: CDR1 MNHNS, CDR2 SASEGT.